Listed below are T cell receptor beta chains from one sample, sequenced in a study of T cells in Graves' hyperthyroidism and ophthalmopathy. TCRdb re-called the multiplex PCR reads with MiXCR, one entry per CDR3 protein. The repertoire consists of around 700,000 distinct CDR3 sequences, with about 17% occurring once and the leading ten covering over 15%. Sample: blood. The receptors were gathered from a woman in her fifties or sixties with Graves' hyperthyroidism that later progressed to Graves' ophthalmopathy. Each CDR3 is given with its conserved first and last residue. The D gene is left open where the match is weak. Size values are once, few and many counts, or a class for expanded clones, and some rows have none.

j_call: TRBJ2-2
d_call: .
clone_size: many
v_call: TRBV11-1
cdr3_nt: TGTGCCAGCAGCTTCGGCGTGACCGGGGAGCTGTTTTTT
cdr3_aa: CASSFGVTGELFF

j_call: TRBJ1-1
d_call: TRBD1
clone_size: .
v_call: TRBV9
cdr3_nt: TGTGCCAGCAGCGCGAGGGACAGGGGGGCTAGAGACACTGAAGCTTTCTTT
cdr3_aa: CASSARDRGARDTEAFF

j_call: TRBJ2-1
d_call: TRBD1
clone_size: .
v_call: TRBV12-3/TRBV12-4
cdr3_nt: TGTGCCAGCAGTTCCCTACCGGGACAGGGTTTGAGTAATGAGCAGTTCTTC
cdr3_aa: CASSSLPGQGLSNEQFF

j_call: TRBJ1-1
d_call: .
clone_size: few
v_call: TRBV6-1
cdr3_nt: TGTGCCAGCGGAACAGGGTTAGCTTTCTTT
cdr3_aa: CASGTGLAFF

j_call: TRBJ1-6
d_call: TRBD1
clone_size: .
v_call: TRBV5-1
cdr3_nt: TGCGCCAGCAGCCGCCTTCTTCGGCAGGGGGATTCACCCCTCCACTTT
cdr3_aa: CASSRLLRQGDSPLHF

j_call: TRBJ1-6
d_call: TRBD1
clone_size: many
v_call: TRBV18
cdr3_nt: TGTGCCAGCTCATCTACAGGGGGCGATTCACCCCTCCACTTT
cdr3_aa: CASSSTGGDSPLHF

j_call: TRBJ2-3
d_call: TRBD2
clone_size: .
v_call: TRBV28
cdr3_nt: TGTGCCAGCAGACCGGGACTAGCGTCGGATACGCAGTATTTT
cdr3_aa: CASRPGLASDTQYF

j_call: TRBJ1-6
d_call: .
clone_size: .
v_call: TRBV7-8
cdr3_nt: TGTGCCAGCAGCTTTTACGGGGGCTATAATTCACCCCTCCACTTT
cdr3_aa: CASSFYGGYNSPLHF

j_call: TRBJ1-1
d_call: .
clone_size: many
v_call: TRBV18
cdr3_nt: TGTGCCAGCTCACCGGGGCGGGCTTTCGACACTGAAGCTTTCTTT
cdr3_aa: CASSPGRAFDTEAFF

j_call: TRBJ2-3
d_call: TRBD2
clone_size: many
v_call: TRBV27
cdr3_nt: TGTGCCACCCAAGCTAGTCGCGGGACTAAGCACGGTACGCAGTATTTT
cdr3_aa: CATQASRGTKHGTQYF

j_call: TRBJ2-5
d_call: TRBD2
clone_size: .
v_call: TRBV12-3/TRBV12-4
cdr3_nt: TGTGCCAGCAGTTTCGGTGCGGGGGGGGGAGAGACCCAGTACTTC
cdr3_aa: CASSFGAGGGETQYF

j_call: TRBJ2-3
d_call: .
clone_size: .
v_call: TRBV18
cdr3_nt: TGTGCCAGCTCCCTAACCACGTCAGCGACTAGCACAGATACGCAGTATTTT
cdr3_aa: CASSLTTSATSTDTQYF

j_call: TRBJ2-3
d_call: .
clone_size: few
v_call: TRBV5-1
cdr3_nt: TGCGCCAGCAGCAACGGACAGTCCATGACGCAGTATTTT
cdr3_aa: CASSNGQSMTQYF

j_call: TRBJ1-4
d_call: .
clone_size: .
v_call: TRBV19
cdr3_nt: TGTGCCAGCGGGACGCTGACAACTAATGAAAAACTGTTTTTT
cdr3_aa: CASGTLTTNEKLFF

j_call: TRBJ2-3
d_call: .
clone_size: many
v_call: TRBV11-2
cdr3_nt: TGTGCCAGCAGCCCTACATCAGATACGCAGTATTTT
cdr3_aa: CASSPTSDTQYF

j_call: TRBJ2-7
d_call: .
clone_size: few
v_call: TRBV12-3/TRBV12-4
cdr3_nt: TGTGCCAGCAGTTTAATGTGGGGGCCCTACGAGCAGTACTTC
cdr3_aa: CASSLMWGPYEQYF

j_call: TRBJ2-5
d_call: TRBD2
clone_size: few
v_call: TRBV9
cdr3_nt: TGTGCCAGCACAGCGGGGTGGGCTCAAGAGACCCAGTACTTC
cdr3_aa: CASTAGWAQETQYF

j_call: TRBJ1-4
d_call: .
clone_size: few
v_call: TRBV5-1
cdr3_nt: TGCGCCAGCAGCTTGGAAGGGGACGCGACTAATGAAAAACTGTTTTTT
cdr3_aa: CASSLEGDATNEKLFF

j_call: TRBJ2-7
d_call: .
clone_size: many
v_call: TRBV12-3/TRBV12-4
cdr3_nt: TGTGCCAGCTCTCACATCAACCGAGACGAGCAGTACTTC
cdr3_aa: CASSHINRDEQYF

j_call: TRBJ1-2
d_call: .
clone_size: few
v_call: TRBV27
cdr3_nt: TGTGCCAGCAGCTCCCGCGGGGAGGAAGCCTACTATGGCTACACCTTC
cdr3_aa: CASSSRGEEAYYGYTF

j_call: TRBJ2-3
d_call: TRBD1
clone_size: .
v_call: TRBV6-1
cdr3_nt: TGTGCCAGCAGTCAGACCGGGACAGGGGCGACAGATACGCAGTATTTT
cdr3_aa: CASSQTGTGATDTQYF

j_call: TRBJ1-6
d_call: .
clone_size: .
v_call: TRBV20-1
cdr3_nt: TGCAGTGCTAGTTGGACCCCTCCACCCCTCCACTTT
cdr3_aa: CSASWTPPPLHF

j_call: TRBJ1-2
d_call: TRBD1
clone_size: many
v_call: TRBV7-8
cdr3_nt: TGTGCCAGCAGCCGCGACAGGGGACATGGCTACACCTTC
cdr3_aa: CASSRDRGHGYTF

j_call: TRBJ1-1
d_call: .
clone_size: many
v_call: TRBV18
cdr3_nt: TGTGCCAGCTCACCAGGGCGGGAAACGGAAGCTTTCTTT
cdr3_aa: CASSPGRETEAFF

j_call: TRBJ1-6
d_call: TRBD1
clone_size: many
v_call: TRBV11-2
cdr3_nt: TGTGCCAGCAGGGGACAGGGGGCTGATAATTCACCCCTCCACTTT
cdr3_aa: CASRGQGADNSPLHF

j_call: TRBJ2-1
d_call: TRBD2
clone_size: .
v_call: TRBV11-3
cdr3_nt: TGTGCCAGCAGCTTAGGACTAGCGGACGATGAGCAGTTCTTC
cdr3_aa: CASSLGLADDEQFF

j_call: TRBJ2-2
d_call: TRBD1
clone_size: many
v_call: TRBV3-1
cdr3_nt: TGTGCCAGCAGCTGGACAGGGGGCGCGGGCACCGGGGAGCTGTTTTTT
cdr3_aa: CASSWTGGAGTGELFF

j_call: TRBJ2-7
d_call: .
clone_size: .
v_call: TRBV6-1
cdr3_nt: TGTGCCAGCAGGGAAACAGTTTTTCGGGAGCAGTACTTC
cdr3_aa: CASRETVFREQYF

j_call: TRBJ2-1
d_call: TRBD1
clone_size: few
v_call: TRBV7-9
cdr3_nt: TGTGCCAGCAGCTACGAGGGGACAGACGATGAGCAGTTCTTC
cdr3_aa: CASSYEGTDDEQFF

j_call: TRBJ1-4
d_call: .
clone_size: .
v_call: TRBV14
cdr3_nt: TGTGCCAGCAGCCACCTCCGGGACACAATGGGGGAAAAACTGTTTTTT
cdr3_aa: CASSHLRDTMGEKLFF

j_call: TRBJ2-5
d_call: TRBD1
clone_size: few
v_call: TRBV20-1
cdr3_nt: TGCAGTGCCCCTCGGACAGGAATGGAAGAGACCCAGTACTTC
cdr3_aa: CSAPRTGMEETQYF

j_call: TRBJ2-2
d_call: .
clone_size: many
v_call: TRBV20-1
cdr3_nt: TGCAGTGCTAGGAAGAACACCGGGGAGCTGTTTTTT
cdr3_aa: CSARKNTGELFF

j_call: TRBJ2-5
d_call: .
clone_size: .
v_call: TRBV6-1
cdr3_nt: TGTGCCAGCAGTCCGACAGCACGCCAAGAGACCCAGTACTTC
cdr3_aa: CASSPTARQETQYF

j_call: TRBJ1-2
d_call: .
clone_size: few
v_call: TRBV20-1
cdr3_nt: TGCAGTGCGCTTACCTCTGGAGGCTACACCTTC
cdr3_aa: CSALTSGGYTF

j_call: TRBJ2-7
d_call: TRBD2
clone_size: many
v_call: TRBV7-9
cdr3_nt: TGTGCCAGCAGCCTAGCGGGGATCTCCTACGAGCAGTACTTC
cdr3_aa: CASSLAGISYEQYF

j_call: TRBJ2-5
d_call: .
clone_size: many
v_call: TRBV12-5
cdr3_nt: TGTGCTAGTGGGTCCCCGGTTACACAAGAGACCCAGTACTTC
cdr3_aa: CASGSPVTQETQYF

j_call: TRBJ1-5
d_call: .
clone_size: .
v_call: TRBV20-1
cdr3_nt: TGCAGTGCTAGAGTAAGGGACAATCAGCCCCAGCATTTT
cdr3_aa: CSARVRDNQPQHF

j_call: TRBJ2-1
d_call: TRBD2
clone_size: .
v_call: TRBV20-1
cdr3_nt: TGCAGTGCCAGGACTAGCGGGGGAGACCTTTCCTACAATGAGCAGTTCTTC
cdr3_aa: CSARTSGGDLSYNEQFF

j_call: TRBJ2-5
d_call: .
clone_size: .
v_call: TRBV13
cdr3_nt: TGTGCCAGCAGCTTACGGGGGACGCGGGGTGAGACCCAGTACTTC
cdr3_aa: CASSLRGTRGETQYF

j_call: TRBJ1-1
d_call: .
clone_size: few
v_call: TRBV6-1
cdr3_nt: TGTGCCAGCATTTCAGGGGACTGGAACCTGAACACTGAAGCTTTCTTT
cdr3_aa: CASISGDWNLNTEAFF